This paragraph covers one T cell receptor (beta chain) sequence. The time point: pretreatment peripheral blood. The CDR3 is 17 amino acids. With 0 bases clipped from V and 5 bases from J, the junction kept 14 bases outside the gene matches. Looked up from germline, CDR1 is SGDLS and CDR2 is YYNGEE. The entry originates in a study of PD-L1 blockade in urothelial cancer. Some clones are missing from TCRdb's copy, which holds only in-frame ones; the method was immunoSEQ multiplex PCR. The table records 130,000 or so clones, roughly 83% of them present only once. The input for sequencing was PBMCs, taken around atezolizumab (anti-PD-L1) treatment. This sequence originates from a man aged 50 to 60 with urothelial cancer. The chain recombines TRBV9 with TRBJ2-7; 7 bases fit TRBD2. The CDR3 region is CASSVDLPGGSFDEQYF. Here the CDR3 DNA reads TGTGCCAGCAGCGTAGATCTCCCGGGCGGGAGTTTCGACGAGCAGTACTTC. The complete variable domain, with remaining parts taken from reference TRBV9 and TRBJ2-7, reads DSGVTQTPKHLITATGQRVTLRCSPRSGDLSVYWYQQSLDQGLQFLIQYYNGEERAKGNILERFSAQQFPDLHSELNLSSLELGDSALYFCASSVDLPGGSFDEQYFGPGTRLTVT.